The source of this T cell receptor beta chain is a study of T cells in Graves' hyperthyroidism and ophthalmopathy. Study-level information: The authors collected peripheral blood at initial diagnosis, before any treatment.

Absence of ophthalmopathy progression within 18 months defined stable Graves' hyperthyroidism. Diagnosis of hyperthyroidism was new in patients aged 18 to 65, and its duration was under 2 months. The authors took PBMCs from 8 to 10 ml fresh peripheral blood. The CDR3 sequence is 16 residues long. Trimming shortened V by 5 bases and J by 0 bases, and 15 bases separated the two germline ends. CDR1 is KGHSH and CDR2 is LQKENI in the germline V gene. This clonotype occurred many times. RNA transcripts provided the source from which TCR beta CDR3 regions were amplified. The study used the HTBI primer set for a first-round RT-PCR of the TCR CDR3. Using its own MiXCR run on the multiplex PCR reads, TCRdb lists one record per CDR3 protein. This sample has about 210,000 distinct CDR3 sequences, with 17% found just once.

Sequenced: blood. This receptor was identified in a man aged 50 or older with Graves' hyperthyroidism. V is TRBV18 and J is TRBJ2-3; D perhaps matches TRBD2 (5 bases). CDR3 residues: CASSYIGLPSTDTQYF. CDR3 nucleotide sequence: TGTGCCAGCTCATATATCGGACTGCCTAGCACAGATACGCAGTATTTT.